These T cell receptor beta chains were read from a single sample in a study of identical twins. TCRdb ran MiXCR on the 5' RACE reads and lists one entry per CDR3 protein. The data show 410,000 or so distinct CDR3 sequences, 18% seen once. Sequencing was done on a sample of naive T cells sorted from blood. The receptors here all came from a man aged 45 to 65 in good health. The CDR3 runs from the conserved cysteine through the conserved F or W. A D gene is named only where the DNA matches it firmly. Only some rows state a clone size, as once, few, many or a class for expanded clones.

abundance	d_gene	v_gene	j_gene	CDR3aa
-	-	TRBV12-3/TRBV12-4	TRBJ2-2	CASSPRRGTGELFF
few	TRBD2	TRBV10-3	TRBJ2-2	CAISPGVAGIGGELFF
few	-	TRBV20-1	TRBJ2-1	CSASPLASYNEQFF
-	-	TRBV7-9	TRBJ2-5	CASSLVWGDETQYF
-	-	TRBV2	TRBJ2-5	CASILDTFQETQYF
-	-	TRBV5-1	TRBJ2-2	CASSLGSGIGELFF
-	TRBD2	TRBV6-2/TRBV6-3	TRBJ2-5	CASIRLAGETQYF
-	-	TRBV5-7	TRBJ2-4	CASSLFDRRLAKNIQYF
few	TRBD2	TRBV11-2	TRBJ2-3	CASSPRLAGGTSTDTQYF
-	TRBD2	TRBV7-9	TRBJ2-3	CASSLTVAGGLTDTQYF
few	TRBD2	TRBV7-8	TRBJ2-7	CASSLGRGGLSYEQYF
few	TRBD1	TRBV29-1	TRBJ2-2	CSGTGSSTGELFF
-	TRBD1	TRBV28	TRBJ2-2	CASRTPGTGVRTGELFF
-	TRBD1	TRBV7-9	TRBJ2-3	CASSLGGTVQDTQYF
few	TRBD1	TRBV6-2/TRBV6-3	TRBJ1-2	CASRETGSHLYGYTF
-	-	TRBV7-9	TRBJ1-4	CASSSSEKLFF
few	-	TRBV6-2/TRBV6-3	TRBJ1-6	CASMAGNNSPLHF
-	-	TRBV24-1	TRBJ1-1	CATSDWQGGVAFF
-	-	TRBV7-2	TRBJ2-3	CASSLGGNPDTQYF
many	TRBD1	TRBV28	TRBJ2-2	CASSLGTGRTGELFF
-	-	TRBV4-3	TRBJ2-7	CASSQDGLDYEQYF
few	-	TRBV5-1	TRBJ2-3	CASSFDRPPDTQYF
few	TRBD2	TRBV6-5	TRBJ2-3	CASSYGGASSGLPDTQYF
few	-	TRBV6-1	TRBJ1-5	CASSATGNQPQHF
few	-	TRBV7-9	TRBJ2-1	CASSHRLLSHEQFF
many	-	TRBV30	TRBJ1-1	CAWSLDTEAFF
few	-	TRBV20-1	TRBJ2-2	CSARDEGRTGELFF
-	TRBD2	TRBV5-1	TRBJ2-1	CASSSGAGGYNEQFF
few	-	TRBV6-1	TRBJ2-7	CASSLQGFYEQYF
many	-	TRBV7-9	TRBJ2-1	CASSGSRGAYNEQFF
few	-	TRBV4-3	TRBJ1-3	CASSQGTVVAGNTIYF
few	-	TRBV5-1	TRBJ2-1	CASSLDSFGSFNEQFF
once	TRBD1	TRBV4-2	TRBJ2-7	CASSQGGTASEQYF
-	TRBD2	TRBV12-3/TRBV12-4	TRBJ2-1	CASSSGLAGEYYNEQFF
few	-	TRBV6-4	TRBJ2-1	CASSEGSVPNNEQFF
many	-	TRBV5-1	TRBJ2-1	CASSSAPPGSSYNEQFF
many	TRBD2	TRBV9	TRBJ2-1	CASSVSGGYNEQFF
once	-	TRBV5-4	TRBJ2-5	CASSLVLDQETQYF
many	-	TRBV12-3/TRBV12-4	TRBJ2-5	CASSLGEEETQYF
few	-	TRBV29-1	TRBJ2-5	CSVVYRSQETQYF
-	-	TRBV12-3/TRBV12-4	TRBJ1-3	CASSFGLRAGNTIYF